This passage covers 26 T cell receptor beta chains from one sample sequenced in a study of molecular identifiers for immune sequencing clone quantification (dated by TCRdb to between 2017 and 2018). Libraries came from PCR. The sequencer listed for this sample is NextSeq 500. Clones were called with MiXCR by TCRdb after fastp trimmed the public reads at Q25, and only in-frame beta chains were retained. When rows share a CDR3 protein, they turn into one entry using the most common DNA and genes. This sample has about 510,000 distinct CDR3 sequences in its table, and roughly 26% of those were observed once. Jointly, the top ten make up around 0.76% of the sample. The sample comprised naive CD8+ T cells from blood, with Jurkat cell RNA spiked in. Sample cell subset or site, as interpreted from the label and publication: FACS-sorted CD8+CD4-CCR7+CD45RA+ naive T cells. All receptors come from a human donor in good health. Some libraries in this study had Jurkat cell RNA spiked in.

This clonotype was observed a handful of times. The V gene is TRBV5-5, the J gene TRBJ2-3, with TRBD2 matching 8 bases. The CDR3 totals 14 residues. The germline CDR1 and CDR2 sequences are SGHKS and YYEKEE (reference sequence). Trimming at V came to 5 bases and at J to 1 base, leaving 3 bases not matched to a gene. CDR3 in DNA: TGTGCCAGCAGGACTAGCGCACGCACAGATACGCAGTATTTT. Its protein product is CASRTSARTDTQYF.

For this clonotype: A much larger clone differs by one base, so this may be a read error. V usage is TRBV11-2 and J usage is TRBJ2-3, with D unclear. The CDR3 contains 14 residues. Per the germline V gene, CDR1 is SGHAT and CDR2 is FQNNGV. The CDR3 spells CARSFGLEDDTQYF. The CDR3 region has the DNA TGTGCCCGCAGCTTTGGGCTAGAAGACGATACGCAGTATTTT.

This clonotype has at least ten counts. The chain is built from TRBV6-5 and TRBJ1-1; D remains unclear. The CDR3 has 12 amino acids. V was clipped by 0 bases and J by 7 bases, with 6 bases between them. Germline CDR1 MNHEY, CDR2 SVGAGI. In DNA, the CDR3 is TGTGCCAGCAGTTACTCCTCGGGTGAAGCTTTCTTT. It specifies CASSYSSGEAFF.

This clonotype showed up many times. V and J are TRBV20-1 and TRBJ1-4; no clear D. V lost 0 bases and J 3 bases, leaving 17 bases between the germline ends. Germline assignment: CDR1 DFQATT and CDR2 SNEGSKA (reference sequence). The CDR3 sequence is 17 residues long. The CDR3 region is CSARDPWVEAANEKLFF. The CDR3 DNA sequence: TGCAGTGCTAGAGATCCGTGGGTGGAAGCGGCTAATGAAAAACTGTTTTTT.

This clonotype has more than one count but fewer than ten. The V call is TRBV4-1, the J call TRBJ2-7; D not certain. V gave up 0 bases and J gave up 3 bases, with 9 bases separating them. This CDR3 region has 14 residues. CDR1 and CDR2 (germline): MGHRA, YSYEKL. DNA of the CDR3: TGCGCCAGCAGCCAAGAAGTGAAAATCTACGAGCAGTACTTC. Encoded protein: CASSQEVKIYEQYF.

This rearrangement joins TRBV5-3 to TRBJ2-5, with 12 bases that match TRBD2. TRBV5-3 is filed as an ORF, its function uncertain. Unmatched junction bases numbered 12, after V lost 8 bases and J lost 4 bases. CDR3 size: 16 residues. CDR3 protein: CASGSTSGSTGETQYF. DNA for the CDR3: TGTGCCAGCGGCTCGACTAGCGGGAGTACGGGAGAGACCCAGTACTTC.

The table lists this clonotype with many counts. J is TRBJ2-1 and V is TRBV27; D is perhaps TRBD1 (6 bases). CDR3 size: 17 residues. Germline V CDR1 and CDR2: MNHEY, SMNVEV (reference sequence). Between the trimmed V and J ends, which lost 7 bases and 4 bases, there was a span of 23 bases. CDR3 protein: CASTAEGGAVRYNEQFF. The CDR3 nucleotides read TGTGCCAGCACTGCTGAAGGGGGAGCGGTGAGGTACAATGAGCAGTTCTTC.

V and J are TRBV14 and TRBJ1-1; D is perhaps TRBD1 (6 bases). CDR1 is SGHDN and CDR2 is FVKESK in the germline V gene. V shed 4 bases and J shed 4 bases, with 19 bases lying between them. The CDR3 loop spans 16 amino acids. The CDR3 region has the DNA TGTGCCAGCAGCCCCCGAGGTGGGGGCACGGGCACTGAAGCTTTCTTT. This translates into CASSPRGGGTGTEAFF.

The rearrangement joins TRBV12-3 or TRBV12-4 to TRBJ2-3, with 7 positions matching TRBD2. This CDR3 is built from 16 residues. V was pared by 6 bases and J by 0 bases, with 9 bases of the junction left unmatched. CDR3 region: CASSPMGGGSTDTQYF. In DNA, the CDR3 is TGTGCCAGCAGCCCCATGGGCGGGGGAAGCACAGATACGCAGTATTTT.

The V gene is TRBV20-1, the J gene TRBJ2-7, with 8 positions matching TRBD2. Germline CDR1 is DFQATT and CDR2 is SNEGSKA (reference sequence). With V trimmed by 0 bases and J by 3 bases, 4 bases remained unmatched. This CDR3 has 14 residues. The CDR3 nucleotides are TGCAGTGCTAGAGATTCGGGGGGGATCTACGAGCAGTACTTC. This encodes CSARDSGGIYEQYF.

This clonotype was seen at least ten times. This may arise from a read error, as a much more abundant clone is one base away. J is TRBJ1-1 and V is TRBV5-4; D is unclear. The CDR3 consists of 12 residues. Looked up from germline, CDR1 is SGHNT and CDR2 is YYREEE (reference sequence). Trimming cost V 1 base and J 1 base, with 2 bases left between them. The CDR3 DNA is TGTGCCAGCAGCTTGTGGAACACTGAAGCTTTCTTT. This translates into CASSLWNTEAFF.

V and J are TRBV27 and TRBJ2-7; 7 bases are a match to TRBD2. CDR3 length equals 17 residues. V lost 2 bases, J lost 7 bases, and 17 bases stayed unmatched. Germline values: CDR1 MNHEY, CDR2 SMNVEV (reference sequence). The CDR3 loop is CASSLLGTIGVQREQYF. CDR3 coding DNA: TGTGCCAGCAGTTTACTGGGGACTATCGGGGTACAAAGGGAGCAGTACTTC.

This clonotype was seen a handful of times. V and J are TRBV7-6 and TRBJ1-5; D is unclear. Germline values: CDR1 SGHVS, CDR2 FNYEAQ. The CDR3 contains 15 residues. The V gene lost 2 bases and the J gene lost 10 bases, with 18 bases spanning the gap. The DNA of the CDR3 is TGTGCCAGCAGCTTACTTAGCGGAGCCTCGGAACCCCAGCATTTT. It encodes CASSLLSGASEPQHF. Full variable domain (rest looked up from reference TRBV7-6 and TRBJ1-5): GAGVSQSPRYKVTKRGQDVALRCDPISGHVSLYWYRQALGQGPEFLTYFNYEAQQDKSGLPNDRFSAERPEGSISTLTIQRTEQRDSAMYRCASSLLSGASEPQHFGDGTRLSIL.

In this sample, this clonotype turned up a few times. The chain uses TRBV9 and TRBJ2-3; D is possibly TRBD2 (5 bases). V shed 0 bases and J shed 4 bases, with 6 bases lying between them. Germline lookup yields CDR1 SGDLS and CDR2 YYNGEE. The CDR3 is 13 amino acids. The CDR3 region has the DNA TGTGCCAGCAGCGTAGAGGGAGCAGATACGCAGTATTTT. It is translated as CASSVEGADTQYF.

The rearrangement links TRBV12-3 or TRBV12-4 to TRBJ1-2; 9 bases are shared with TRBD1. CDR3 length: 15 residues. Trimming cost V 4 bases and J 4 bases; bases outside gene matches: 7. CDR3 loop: CASSSHRGQGYGYTF. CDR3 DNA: TGTGCCAGCAGTTCCCACAGGGGGCAGGGCTATGGCTACACCTTC.

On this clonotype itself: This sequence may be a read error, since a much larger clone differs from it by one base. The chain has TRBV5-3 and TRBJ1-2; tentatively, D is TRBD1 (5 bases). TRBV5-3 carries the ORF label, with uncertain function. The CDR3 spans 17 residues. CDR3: CASSLAQGASRGYGYTF. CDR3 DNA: TGTGCCAGCAGCTTGGCCCAGGGAGCTTCCCGGGGCTATGGCTACACCTTC.

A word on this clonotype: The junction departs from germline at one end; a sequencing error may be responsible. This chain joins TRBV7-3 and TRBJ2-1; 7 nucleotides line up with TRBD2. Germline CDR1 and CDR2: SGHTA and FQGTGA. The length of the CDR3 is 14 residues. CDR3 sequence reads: CASRLGAGAGAQFF. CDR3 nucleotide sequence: TGTGCCAGCCGCTTAGGGGCGGGAGCCGGTGCGCAGTTCTTC. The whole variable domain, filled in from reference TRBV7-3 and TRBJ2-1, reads GAGVSQTPSNKVTEKGKYVELRCDPISGHTALYWYRQSLGQGPEFLIYFQGTGAADDSGLPNDRFFAVRPEGSVSTLKIQRTERGDSAVYLCASRLGAGAGAQFFGPGTRLTVL.

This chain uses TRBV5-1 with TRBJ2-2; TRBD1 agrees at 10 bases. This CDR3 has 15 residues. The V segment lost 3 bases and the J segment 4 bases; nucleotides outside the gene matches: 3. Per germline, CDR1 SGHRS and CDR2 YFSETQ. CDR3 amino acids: CASSWTGGLTGELFF. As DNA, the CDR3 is TGCGCCAGCAGCTGGACAGGGGGACTCACCGGGGAGCTGTTTTTT.

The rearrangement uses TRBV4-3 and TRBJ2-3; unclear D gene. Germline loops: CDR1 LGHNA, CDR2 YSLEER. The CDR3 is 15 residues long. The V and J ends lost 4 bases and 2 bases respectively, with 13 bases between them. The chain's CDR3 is CASSRDLPITDTQYF. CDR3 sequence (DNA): TGCGCCAGCAGCCGAGATTTGCCAATCACAGATACGCAGTATTTT.

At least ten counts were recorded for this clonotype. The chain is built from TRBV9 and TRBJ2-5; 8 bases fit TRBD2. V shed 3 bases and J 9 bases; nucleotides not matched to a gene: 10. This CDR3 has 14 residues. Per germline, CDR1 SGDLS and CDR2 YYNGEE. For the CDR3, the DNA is TGTGCCAGCAGCGCTACCGGGACTAGAGGGTCCCAGTACTTC. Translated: CASSATGTRGSQYF.

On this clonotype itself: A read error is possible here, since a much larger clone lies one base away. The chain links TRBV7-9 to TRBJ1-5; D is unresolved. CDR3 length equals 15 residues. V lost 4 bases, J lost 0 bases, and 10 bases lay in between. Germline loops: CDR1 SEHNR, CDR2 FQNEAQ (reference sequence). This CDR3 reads CASSSLPTSNQPQHF. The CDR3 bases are TGTGCCAGCAGCTCCCTTCCCACTAGCAATCAGCCCCAGCATTTT.

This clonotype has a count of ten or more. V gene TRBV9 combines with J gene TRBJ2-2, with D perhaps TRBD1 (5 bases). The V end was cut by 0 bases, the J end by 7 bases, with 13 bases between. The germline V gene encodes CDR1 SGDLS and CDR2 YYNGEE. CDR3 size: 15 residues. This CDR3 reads CASSVEAGLVGELFF. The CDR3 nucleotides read TGTGCCAGCAGCGTAGAAGCAGGGCTAGTCGGGGAGCTGTTTTTT.

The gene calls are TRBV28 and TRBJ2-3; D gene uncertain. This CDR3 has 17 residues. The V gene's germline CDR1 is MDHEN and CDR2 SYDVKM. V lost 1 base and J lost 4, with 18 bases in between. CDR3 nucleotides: TGTGCCAGCAGTTTATTTCGCCAGCGAATGCTCGCAGATACGCAGTATTTT. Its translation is CASSLFRQRMLADTQYF.

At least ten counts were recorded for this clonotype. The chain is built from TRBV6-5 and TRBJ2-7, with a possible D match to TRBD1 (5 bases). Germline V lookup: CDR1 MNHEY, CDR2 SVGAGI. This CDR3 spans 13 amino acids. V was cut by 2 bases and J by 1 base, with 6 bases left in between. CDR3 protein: CASSYAGSYEQYF. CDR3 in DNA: TGTGCCAGCAGTTACGCAGGGTCCTACGAGCAGTACTTC.

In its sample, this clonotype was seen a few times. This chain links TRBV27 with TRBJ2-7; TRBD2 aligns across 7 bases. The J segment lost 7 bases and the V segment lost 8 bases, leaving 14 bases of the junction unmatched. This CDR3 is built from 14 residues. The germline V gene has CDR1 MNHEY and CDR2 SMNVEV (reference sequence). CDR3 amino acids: CASGTAGAMEEQYF. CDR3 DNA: TGTGCCAGCGGGACCGCGGGAGCAATGGAAGAGCAGTACTTC.

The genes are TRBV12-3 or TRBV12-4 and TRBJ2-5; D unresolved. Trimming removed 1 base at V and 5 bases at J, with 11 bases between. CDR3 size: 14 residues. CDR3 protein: CASSLGGITETQYF. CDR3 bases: TGTGCCAGCAGTTTAGGCGGAATTACGGAGACCCAGTACTTC.